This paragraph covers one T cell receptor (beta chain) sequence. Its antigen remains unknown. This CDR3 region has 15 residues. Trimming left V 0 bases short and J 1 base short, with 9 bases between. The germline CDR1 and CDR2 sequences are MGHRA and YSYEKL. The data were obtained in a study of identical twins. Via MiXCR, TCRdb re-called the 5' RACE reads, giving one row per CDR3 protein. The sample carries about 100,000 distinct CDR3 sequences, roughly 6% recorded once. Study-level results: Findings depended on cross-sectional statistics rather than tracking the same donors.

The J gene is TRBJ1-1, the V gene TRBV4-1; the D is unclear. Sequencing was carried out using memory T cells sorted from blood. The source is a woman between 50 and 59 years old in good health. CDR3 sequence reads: CASSQDNRGNTEAFF. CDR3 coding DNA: TGCGCCAGCAGCCAAGATAACCGGGGGAACACTGAAGCTTTCTTT.